The 16 T cell receptor beta chains reported below all come from one sample, sequenced in a study of CD8 T cells in ankylosing spondylitis. TCRdb re-derived calls from the 5' RACE reads in MiXCR, one entry per CDR3 protein. The data contain around 330,000 distinct CDR3 sequences, approximately 10% of them seen just once; the ten biggest clones take up roughly 9.2%. Sequenced sample: blood, either unsorted or a sorted T cell fraction (not recorded which). The receptor set was obtained from a female donor with ankylosing spondylitis or in good health (not recorded which).

This clonotype was observed at least ten times. The chain carries TRBV2 and TRBJ2-1, with a tentative D call TRBD2 (5 bases). CDR1 and CDR2 (germline): SNHLY, FYNNEI. Trimming pared 2 bases from V and 4 bases from J, leaving 12 bases between. The CDR3 sequence is 15 residues long. CDR3 bases: TGTGCCAGCAGTGAAAGGCGGGCTAAATACAATGAGCAGTTCTTC. Translating gives CASSERRAKYNEQFF. The whole variable domain, filled in from reference TRBV2 and TRBJ2-1, reads EPEVTQTPSHQVTQMGQEVILRCVPISNHLYFYWYRQILGQKVEFLVSFYNNEISEKSEIFDDQFSVERPDGSNFTLKIRSTKLEDSAMYFCASSERRAKYNEQFFGPGTRLTVL.

The V and J genes are TRBV27 and TRBJ2-5; 9 bases map to TRBD1. V trimming: 1 base; J trimming: 5 bases; junction bases outside the gene matches: 20. Germline values: CDR1 MNHEY, CDR2 SMNVEV (reference sequence). The CDR3 is 20 residues long. CDR3 sequence (DNA): TGTGCCAGCAGTTTATTCGGGACAGGGCATCCTCAAGTGTCTCGGGAGACCCAGTACTTC. This codes for CASSLFGTGHPQVSRETQYF.

This clonotype occurred a few times. The J gene is TRBJ2-1, the V gene TRBV6-1; the match to TRBD2 covers 13 bases. The V gene end was trimmed by 4 bases and the J gene end by 6 bases; junction bases not matched to a gene: 3. Germline CDR1 and CDR2: MNHNS and SASEGT. CDR3 size: 15 residues. The CDR3 DNA reads TGTGCCAGCAGTGTGAGGACTAGCGGGGGCAATGAGCAGTTCTTC. Encoded protein: CASSVRTSGGNEQFF.

This clonotype was seen repeatedly, ten times or more. The junction differs from germline at one of its ends, possibly a read error. The genes are TRBV2 and TRBJ1-1, with 9 bases matching TRBD1. From germline, CDR1 is SNHLY and CDR2 FYNNEI. The CDR3 loop spans 13 amino acids. CDR3 nucleotides: TGCGCCAGCAGCGGACAGGGGTACACTGAAGCTTTCTTT. Its translation is CASSGQGYTEAFF.

In this sample, this clonotype turned up many times. Sequence at one end of the junction differs from germline and may be a read error. The chain has TRBV20-1 and TRBJ2-7; 10 nucleotides line up with TRBD2. CDR3 length: 12 residues. Looked up from germline, CDR1 is DFQATT and CDR2 is SNEGSKA (reference sequence). The CDR3 loop reads CSSSGSPYEQYF. Written as DNA, the CDR3 is TGCAGTTCTAGCGGGAGCCCCTACGAGCAGTACTTC.

This clonotype showed up many times. The chain carries TRBV20-1 and TRBJ1-6; 7 bases are a match to TRBD1. This CDR3 comprises 14 residues. CDR1 is DFQATT, CDR2 SNEGSKA, per germline (reference sequence). V gave up 6 bases and J gave up 5 bases; unmatched junction bases: 7. CDR3 sequence (DNA): TGCAGTGCGCAGGGACAGTCAAATAATTCACCCCTCCACTTT. Its translation is CSAQGQSNNSPLHF.

There are many counts of this clonotype. This chain connects TRBV28 to TRBJ1-5; D is possibly TRBD1 (6 bases). This CDR3 contains 15 residues. Germline CDR1 is MDHEN and CDR2 is SYDVKM. Trimming took 3 bases from V and 7 from J, leaving 16 bases between them. Written as DNA, the CDR3 is TGTGCCAGCAGTTTCCTACGGGGGCCCGGGCAGCCCCAGCATTTT. Amino acids: CASSFLRGPGQPQHF.

This clonotype was recorded many times. The chain joins TRBV2 to TRBJ1-1; weak D call: TRBD1 (5 bases). The CDR3 sequence is 12 residues long. The germline V gene encodes CDR1 SNHLY and CDR2 FYNNEI. With 8 bases removed from V and 4 bases from J, the gap between germline ends came to 11 bases. The chain's CDR3 is CASGGQGTEAFF. In DNA, the CDR3 is TGTGCCAGCGGCGGGCAGGGCACTGAAGCTTTCTTT.

The V gene is TRBV27, the J gene TRBJ2-1, with D possibly being TRBD1 (6 bases). The germline V gene encodes CDR1 MNHEY and CDR2 SMNVEV (reference sequence). V was shortened by 5 bases and J by 5 bases, with 25 bases between the two germline ends. The CDR3 loop spans 18 amino acids. The CDR3, as DNA: TGTGCCAGCAGTACTAGATATACGCTAGCCAGGGGCCACAATGAGCAGTTCTTC. Residues: CASSTRYTLARGHNEQFF.

Ten or more counts support this clonotype. The V gene is TRBV20-1, the J gene TRBJ2-1, with 8 bases fitting TRBD2. The germline V gene has CDR1 DFQATT and CDR2 SNEGSKA (reference sequence). The V segment lost 5 bases and the J segment 16 bases; nucleotides outside the gene matches: 16. This CDR3 is 13 amino acids long. CDR3 in amino acids: CSASGANSGELFF. The CDR3 DNA follows: TGCAGTGCTTCTGGGGCTAATAGCGGGGAGCTATTCTTC.

This clonotype was seen ten or more times. This chain links TRBV20-1 with TRBJ2-1, with a possible D match to TRBD2 (6 bases). Germline V CDR1 and CDR2: DFQATT, SNEGSKA (reference sequence). CDR3 length equals 14 residues. V shed 1 base and J shed 5 bases, with 12 bases lying between them. The CDR3 DNA reads TGCAGTGCTAGAGTCGGGTCTAGCGACAATGAGCAGTTCTTC. Its protein product is CSARVGSSDNEQFF.

This clonotype was recorded at least ten times. The genes are TRBV5-1 and TRBJ2-2; D is ambiguous. Trimming took off 0 bases at V and 10 bases at J, with 19 bases between the two ends. This CDR3 comprises 16 residues. CDR1 and CDR2 from the germline V gene are SGHRS and YFSETQ. Written as DNA, the CDR3 is TGCGCCAGCAGCTTGGCCTCTGGGTTTGTGTCTTCGGAGCTGTTTTTT. This translates into CASSLASGFVSSELFF.

This clonotype occurred many times. The V gene is TRBV28, the J gene TRBJ1-1; D gene uncertain. CDR1 MDHEN and CDR2 SYDVKM come from the germline V gene. V was shortened by 10 bases and J by 11 bases, with 14 bases between the two germline ends. This CDR3 is 10 amino acids long. The CDR3 nucleotides are TGTGCCACCAACTGGAGGCGGGCTTTCTTT. Amino acids: CATNWRRAFF.

As to this clonotype: This may arise from a read error, as a much more abundant clone is one base away. The CDR3 bases are TGTGCCAGCAGCTTAGGAGGTCCTAATGACAAACTGTTTTTT. Its translation is CASSLGGPNDKLFF. V gene TRBV7-7 combines with J gene TRBJ1-4; no clear D gene. The CDR3 covers 14 residues. Germline assignment: CDR1 SSHAT and CDR2 FNYEAQ (reference sequence).

This clonotype showed up many times. The V and J genes are TRBV5-1 and TRBJ2-1; a weak D match, TRBD2 (6 bases). The CDR3 consists of 15 residues. Germline V gives CDR1 SGHRS, CDR2 YFSETQ. V dropped 2 bases and J dropped 6 bases, with 15 bases sitting between them. The chain's CDR3 is CASSLIVADSNEQFF. The CDR3 DNA sequence: TGCGCCAGCAGCTTAATTGTAGCGGATTCCAATGAGCAGTTCTTC.

As concerns this clonotype: The junction departs from the called germline gene at one end, perhaps through a read error. The chain uses TRBV28 and TRBJ1-5; D might be TRBD1 (5 bases). CDR1 is MDHEN and CDR2 is SYDVKM in the germline V gene. The CDR3 is made up of 15 amino acids. CDR3: CASSLDSRGDQPHHF. The CDR3 region has the DNA TGTGCCAGCAGTTTAGACAGTAGGGGAGATCAGCCCCATCATTTT. Together with reference TRBV28 and TRBJ1-5, the CDR3 gives the full variable domain: DVKVTQSSRYLVKRTGEKVFLECVQDMDHENMFWYRQDPGLGLRLIYFSYDVKMKEKGDIPEGYSVSREKKERFSLILESASTNQTSMYLCASSLDSRGDQPHHFGDGTRLSIL.